This T cell receptor (beta chain) was retrieved from a study of beta chain features in type 1 diabetes. General study results and limits: There was no resolution here of whether HLA type influences TCRB rearrangement. Among patients with Type 1 diabetes, TCRB CDR3s were moderately but significantly shorter in every one of the four CD4+ subsets.

Sorting that relied on CD45RO/CCR7/CD25/CD127/CD95/CD27 yielded CD4+ naive, central memory, regulatory and stem cell-like memory cells. The entirety of the isolated RNA underwent reverse transcription, so expressed TCRB transcripts were sequenced. On average, stem cell-like memory T cell samples had some 1 million reads. Sequencing was performed with immunoSEQ multiplex PCR; in TCRdb, only in-frame clones are kept and a portion is missing. Of 17,000 or so clones listed, roughly 70% are singletons. As regards this clone: The antigen is undetermined.

The sequenced sample was stem cell memory CD4+ T cells from blood. The sequence came from a man aged 25-40 years with type 1 diabetes.

The CDR3 is CASSLEGGPYEQYF. The DNA of the CDR3 is TGTGCCAGCAGCTTAGAAGGGGGCCCCTACGAGCAGTACTTC. The chain employs TRBV7-9 and TRBJ2-7, with 7 bases that match TRBD1. Germline-derived CDR1 and CDR2 are SEHNR and FQNEAQ (reference sequence). The CDR3 covers 14 residues. V lost 1 base to trimming and J lost 2 bases; unmatched junction nucleotides: 2.